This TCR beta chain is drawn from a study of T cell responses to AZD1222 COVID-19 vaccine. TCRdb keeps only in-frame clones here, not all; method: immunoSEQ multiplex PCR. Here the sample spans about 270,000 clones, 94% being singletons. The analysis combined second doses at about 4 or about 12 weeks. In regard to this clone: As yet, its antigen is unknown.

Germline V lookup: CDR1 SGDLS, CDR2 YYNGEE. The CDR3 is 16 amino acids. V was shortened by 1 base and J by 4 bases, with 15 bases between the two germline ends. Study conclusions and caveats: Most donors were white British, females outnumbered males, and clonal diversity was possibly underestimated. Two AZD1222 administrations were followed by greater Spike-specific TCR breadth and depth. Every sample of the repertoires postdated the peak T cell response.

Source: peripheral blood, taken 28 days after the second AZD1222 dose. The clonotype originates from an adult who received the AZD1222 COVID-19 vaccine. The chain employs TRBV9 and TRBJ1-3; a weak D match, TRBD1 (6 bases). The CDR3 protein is CASSVYGGASGNTIYF. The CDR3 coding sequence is TGTGCCAGCAGCGTATATGGGGGGGCGTCGGGAAACACCATATATTTT.